The T cell receptor beta chain under discussion was sequenced for a study of CD8 T cell repertoires and HIV-1 epitope variants. This CDR3 is 15 amino acids long. CDR1 and CDR2 (germline): MDHEN, SYDVKM. V trimming: 6 bases; J trimming: 9 bases; junction bases outside the gene matches: 7. Here immunoSEQ multiplex PCR was the method, and the copy in TCRdb shows in-frame clones only, minus some. Of 80,000 to 95,000 clones in the sample, 70% to 75% are singletons; the top ten hold around a quarter. V gene TRBV28 combines with J gene TRBJ1-6; TRBD1 agrees at 11 bases. The TCR comes from a male donor with HIV. What was sequenced was uncultured baseline CD8+ T cells from peripheral blood mononuclear cells (PBMCs). CDR3 protein: CASRQAGTGGSPLHF. CDR3 DNA sequence: TGTGCCAGCAGACAGGCCGGGACAGGGGGTTCACCCCTCCACTTT.